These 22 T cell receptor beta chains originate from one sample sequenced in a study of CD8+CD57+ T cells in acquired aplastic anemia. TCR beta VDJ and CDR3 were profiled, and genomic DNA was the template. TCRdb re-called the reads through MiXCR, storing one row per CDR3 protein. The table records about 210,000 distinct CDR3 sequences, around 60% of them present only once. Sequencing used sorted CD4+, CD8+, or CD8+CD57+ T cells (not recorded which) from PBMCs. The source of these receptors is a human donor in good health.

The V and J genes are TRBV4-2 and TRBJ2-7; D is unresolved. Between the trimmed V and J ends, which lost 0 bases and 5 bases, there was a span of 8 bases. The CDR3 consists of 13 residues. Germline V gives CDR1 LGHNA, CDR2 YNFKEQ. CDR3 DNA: TGTGCCAGCAGCCAAGAGAGGATCAACGAGCAGTACTTC. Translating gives CASSQERINEQYF.

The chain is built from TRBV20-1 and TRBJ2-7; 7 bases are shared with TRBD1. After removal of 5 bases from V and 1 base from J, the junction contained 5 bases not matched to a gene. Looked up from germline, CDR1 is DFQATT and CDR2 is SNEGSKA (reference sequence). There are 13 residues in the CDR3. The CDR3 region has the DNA TGCAGTGCTCTGACAGGGACGTCCTACGAGCAGTACTTC. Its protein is CSALTGTSYEQYF.

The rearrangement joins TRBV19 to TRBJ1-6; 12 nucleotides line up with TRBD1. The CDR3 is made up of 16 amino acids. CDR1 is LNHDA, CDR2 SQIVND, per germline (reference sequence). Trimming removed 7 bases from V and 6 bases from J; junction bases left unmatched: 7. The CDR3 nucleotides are TGTGCCAGTAAAGGAGGGACAGGGGGCTCTAATTCACCCCTCCACTTT. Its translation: CASKGGTGGSNSPLHF. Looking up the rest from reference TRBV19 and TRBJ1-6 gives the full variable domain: DGGITQSPKYLFRKEGQNVTLSCEQNLNHDAMYWYRQDPGQGLRLIYYSQIVNDFQKGDIAEGYSVSREKKESFPLTVTSAQKNPTAFYLCASKGGTGGSNSPLHFGNGTRLTVT.

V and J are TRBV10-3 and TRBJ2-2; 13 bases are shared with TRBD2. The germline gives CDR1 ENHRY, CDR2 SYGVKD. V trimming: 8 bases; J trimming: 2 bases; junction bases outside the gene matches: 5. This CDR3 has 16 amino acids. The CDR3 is CAIRRLAGGNTGELFF. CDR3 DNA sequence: TGTGCCATCCGTCGACTAGCGGGAGGTAACACCGGGGAGCTGTTTTTT.

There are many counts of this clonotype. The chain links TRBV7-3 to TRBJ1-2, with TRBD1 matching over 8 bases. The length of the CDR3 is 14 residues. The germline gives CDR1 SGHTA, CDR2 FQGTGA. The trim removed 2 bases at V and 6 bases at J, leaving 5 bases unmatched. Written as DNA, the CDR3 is TGTGCCAGCAGCTTAGGTCCACAGGGGGATGGCTACACCTTC. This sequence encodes CASSLGPQGDGYTF. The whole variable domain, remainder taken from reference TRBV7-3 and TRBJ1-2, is GAGVSQTPSNKVTEKGKYVELRCDPISGHTALYWYRQSLGQGPEFLIYFQGTGAADDSGLPNDRFFAVRPEGSVSTLKIQRTERGDSAVYLCASSLGPQGDGYTFGSGTRLTVV.

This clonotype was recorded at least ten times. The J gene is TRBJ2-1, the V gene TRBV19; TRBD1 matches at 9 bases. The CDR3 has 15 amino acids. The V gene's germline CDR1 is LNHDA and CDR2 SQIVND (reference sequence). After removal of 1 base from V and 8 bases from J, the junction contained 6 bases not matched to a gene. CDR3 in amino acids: CASSIGTGDWDEQFF. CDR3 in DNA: TGTGCCAGTAGTATAGGGACAGGGGATTGGGATGAGCAGTTCTTC.

The CDR3 reads CASSLVGDYYNEQFF. The CDR3 region has the DNA TGTGCCAGCAGCTTAGTGGGGGACTACTACAATGAGCAGTTCTTC. This chain connects TRBV7-8 to TRBJ2-1; 7 bases fit TRBD2. Germline-derived CDR1 and CDR2 are SGHVS and FQNEAQ. The CDR3 has 15 amino acids. V shed 1 base and J 3 bases; nucleotides not matched to a gene: 3. The variable domain in full, completed from reference TRBV7-8 and TRBJ2-1, reads GAGVSQSPRYKVAKRGQDVALRCDPISGHVSLFWYQQALGQGPEFLTYFQNEAQLDKSGLPSDRFFAERPEGSVSTLKIQRTQQEDSAVYLCASSLVGDYYNEQFFGPGTRLTVL.

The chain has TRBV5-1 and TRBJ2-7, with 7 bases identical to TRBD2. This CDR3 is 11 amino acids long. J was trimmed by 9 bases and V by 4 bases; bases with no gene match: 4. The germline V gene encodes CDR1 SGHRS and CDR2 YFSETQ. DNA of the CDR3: TGCGCCAGCAGCCCGGGGGGTCGGCAGTACTTC. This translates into CASSPGGRQYF.

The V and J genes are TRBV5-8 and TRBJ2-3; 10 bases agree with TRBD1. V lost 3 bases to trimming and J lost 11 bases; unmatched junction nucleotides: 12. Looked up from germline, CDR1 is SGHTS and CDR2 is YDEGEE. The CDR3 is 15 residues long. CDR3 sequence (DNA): TGTGCCAGCAGCTCCCTGACAGGGGGCTACAATGAGCAGTATTTT. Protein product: CASSSLTGGYNEQYF.

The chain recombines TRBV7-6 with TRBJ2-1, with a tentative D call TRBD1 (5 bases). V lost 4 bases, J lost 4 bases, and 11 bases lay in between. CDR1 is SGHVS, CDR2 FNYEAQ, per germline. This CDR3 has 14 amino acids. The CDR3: CASSSETAYNEQFF. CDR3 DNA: TGTGCCAGCAGCTCAGAGACAGCGTACAATGAGCAGTTCTTC.

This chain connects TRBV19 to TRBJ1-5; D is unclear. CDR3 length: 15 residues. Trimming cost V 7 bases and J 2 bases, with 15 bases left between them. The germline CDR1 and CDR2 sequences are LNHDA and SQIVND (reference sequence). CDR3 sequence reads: CASKVGTRGNQPQHF. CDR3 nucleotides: TGTGCCAGTAAGGTTGGAACAAGGGGCAATCAGCCCCAGCATTTT.

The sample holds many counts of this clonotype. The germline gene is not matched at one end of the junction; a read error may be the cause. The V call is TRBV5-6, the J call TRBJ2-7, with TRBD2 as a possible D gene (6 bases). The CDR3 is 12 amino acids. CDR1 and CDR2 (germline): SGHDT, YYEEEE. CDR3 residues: CASTLGGYEQYF. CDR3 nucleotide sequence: TGTGCCAGCACCTTGGGGGGCTACGAGCAGTACTTC.

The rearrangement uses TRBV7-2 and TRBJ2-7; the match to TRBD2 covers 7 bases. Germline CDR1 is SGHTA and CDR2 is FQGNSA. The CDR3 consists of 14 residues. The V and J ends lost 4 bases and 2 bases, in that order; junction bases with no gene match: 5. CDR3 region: CASSSLGRAYEQYF. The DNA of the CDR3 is TGTGCCAGCAGCTCCTTGGGGAGGGCCTACGAGCAGTACTTC.

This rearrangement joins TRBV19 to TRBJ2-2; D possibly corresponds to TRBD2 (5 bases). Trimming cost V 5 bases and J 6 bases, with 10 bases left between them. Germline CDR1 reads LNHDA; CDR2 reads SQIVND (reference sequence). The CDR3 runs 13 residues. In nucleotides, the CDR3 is TGTGCCAGTAGTCCGGGGTTCCCCGGGGAGCTGTTTTTT. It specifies CASSPGFPGELFF.

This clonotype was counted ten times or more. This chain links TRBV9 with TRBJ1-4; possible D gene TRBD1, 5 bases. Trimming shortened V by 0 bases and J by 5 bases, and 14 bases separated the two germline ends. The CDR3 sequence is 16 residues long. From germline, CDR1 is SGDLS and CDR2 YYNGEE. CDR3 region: CASSVGGADSNEKLFF. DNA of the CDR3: TGTGCCAGCAGCGTAGGCGGGGCAGACTCAAATGAAAAACTGTTTTTT.

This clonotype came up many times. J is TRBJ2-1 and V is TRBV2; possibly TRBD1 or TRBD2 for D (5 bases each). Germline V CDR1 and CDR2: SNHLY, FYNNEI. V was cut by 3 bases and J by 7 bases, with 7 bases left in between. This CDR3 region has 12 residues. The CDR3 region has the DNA TGTGCCAGCAGTGAGGGGGTAAATGAGCAGTTCTTC. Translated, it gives CASSEGVNEQFF.

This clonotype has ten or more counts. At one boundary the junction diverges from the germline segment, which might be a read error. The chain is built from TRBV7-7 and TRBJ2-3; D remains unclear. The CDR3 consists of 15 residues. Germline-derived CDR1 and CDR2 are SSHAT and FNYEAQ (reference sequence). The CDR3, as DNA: TGTGCTAGCAGCTCCGCGTTCTCTAGCACAGATACGCAGTATTTT. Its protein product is CASSSAFSSTDTQYF.

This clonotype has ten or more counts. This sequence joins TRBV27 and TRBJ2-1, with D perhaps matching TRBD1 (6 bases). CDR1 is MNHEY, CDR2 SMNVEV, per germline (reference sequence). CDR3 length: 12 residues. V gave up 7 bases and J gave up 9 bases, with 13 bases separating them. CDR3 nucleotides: TGTGCCAGCACTAGCCCAGGGGTTGAGCAGTTCTTC. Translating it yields CASTSPGVEQFF.

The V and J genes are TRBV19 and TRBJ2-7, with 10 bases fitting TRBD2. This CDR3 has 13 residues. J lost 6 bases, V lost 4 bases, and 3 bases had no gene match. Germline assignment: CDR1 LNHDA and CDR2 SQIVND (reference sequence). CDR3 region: CASSTRLAGEQYF. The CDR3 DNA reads TGTGCCAGTAGTACCCGACTAGCGGGCGAGCAGTACTTC.

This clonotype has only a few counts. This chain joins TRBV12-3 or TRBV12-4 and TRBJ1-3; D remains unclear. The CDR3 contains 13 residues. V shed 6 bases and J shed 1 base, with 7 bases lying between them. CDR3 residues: CASRHVSGNTIYF. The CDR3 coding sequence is TGTGCCAGCAGGCATGTGTCTGGAAACACCATATATTTT.

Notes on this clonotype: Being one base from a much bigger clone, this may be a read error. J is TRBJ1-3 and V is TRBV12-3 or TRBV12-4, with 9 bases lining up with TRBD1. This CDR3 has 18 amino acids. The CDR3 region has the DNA TGTGCCAGCAGTCTTAGGCGACAGGGGGTCTACTCTGGAAGCACCATATATTTT. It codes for CASSLRRQGVYSGSTIYF.

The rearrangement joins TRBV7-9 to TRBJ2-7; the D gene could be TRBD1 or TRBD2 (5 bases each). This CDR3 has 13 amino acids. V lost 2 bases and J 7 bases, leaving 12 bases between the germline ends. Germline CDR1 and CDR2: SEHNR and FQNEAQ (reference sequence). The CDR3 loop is CASSLTGPREQYF. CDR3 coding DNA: TGTGCCAGCAGCTTAACGGGACCCAGGGAGCAGTACTTC.